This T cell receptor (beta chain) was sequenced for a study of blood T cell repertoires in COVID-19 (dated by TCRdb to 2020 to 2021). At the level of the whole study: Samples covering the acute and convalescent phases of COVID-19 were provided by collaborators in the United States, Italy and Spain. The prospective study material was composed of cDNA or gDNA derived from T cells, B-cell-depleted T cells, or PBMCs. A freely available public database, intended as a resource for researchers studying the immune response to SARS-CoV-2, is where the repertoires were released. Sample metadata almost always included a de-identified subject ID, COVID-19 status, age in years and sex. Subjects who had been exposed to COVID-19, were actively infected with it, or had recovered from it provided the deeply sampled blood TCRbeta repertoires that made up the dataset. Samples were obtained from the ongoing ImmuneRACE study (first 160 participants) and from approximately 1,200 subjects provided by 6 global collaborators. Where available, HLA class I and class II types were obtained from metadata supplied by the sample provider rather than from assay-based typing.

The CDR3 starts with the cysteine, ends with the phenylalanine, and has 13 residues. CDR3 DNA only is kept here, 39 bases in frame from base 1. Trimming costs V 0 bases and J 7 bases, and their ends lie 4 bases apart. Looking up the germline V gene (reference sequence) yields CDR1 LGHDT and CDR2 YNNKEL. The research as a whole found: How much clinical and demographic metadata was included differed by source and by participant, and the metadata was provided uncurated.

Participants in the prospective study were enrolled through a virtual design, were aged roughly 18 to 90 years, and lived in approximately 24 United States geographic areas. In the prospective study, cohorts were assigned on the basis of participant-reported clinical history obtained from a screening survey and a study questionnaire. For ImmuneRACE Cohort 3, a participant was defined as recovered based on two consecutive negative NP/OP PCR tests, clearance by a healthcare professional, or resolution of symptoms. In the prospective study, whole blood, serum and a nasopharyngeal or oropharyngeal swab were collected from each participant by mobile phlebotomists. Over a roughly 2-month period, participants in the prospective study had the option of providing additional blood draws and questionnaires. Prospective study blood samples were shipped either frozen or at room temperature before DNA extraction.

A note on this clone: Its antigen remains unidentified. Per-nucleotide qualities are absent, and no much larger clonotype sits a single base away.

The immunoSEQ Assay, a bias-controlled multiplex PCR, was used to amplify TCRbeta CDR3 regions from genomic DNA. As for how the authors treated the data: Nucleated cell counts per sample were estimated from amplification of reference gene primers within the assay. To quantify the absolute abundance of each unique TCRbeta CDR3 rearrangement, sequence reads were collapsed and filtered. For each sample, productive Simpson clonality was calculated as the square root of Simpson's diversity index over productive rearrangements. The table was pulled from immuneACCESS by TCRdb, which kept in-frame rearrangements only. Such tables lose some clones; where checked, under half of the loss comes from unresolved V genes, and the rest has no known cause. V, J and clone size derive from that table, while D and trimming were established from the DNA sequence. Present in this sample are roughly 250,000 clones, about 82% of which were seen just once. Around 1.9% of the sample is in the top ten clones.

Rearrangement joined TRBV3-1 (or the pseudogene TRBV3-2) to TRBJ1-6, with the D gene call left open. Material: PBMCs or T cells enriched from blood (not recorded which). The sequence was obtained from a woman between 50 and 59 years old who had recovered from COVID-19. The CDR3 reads CASSQDANSPLHF. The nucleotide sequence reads TGTGCCAGCAGCCAAGACGCGAATTCACCCCTCCACTTT.